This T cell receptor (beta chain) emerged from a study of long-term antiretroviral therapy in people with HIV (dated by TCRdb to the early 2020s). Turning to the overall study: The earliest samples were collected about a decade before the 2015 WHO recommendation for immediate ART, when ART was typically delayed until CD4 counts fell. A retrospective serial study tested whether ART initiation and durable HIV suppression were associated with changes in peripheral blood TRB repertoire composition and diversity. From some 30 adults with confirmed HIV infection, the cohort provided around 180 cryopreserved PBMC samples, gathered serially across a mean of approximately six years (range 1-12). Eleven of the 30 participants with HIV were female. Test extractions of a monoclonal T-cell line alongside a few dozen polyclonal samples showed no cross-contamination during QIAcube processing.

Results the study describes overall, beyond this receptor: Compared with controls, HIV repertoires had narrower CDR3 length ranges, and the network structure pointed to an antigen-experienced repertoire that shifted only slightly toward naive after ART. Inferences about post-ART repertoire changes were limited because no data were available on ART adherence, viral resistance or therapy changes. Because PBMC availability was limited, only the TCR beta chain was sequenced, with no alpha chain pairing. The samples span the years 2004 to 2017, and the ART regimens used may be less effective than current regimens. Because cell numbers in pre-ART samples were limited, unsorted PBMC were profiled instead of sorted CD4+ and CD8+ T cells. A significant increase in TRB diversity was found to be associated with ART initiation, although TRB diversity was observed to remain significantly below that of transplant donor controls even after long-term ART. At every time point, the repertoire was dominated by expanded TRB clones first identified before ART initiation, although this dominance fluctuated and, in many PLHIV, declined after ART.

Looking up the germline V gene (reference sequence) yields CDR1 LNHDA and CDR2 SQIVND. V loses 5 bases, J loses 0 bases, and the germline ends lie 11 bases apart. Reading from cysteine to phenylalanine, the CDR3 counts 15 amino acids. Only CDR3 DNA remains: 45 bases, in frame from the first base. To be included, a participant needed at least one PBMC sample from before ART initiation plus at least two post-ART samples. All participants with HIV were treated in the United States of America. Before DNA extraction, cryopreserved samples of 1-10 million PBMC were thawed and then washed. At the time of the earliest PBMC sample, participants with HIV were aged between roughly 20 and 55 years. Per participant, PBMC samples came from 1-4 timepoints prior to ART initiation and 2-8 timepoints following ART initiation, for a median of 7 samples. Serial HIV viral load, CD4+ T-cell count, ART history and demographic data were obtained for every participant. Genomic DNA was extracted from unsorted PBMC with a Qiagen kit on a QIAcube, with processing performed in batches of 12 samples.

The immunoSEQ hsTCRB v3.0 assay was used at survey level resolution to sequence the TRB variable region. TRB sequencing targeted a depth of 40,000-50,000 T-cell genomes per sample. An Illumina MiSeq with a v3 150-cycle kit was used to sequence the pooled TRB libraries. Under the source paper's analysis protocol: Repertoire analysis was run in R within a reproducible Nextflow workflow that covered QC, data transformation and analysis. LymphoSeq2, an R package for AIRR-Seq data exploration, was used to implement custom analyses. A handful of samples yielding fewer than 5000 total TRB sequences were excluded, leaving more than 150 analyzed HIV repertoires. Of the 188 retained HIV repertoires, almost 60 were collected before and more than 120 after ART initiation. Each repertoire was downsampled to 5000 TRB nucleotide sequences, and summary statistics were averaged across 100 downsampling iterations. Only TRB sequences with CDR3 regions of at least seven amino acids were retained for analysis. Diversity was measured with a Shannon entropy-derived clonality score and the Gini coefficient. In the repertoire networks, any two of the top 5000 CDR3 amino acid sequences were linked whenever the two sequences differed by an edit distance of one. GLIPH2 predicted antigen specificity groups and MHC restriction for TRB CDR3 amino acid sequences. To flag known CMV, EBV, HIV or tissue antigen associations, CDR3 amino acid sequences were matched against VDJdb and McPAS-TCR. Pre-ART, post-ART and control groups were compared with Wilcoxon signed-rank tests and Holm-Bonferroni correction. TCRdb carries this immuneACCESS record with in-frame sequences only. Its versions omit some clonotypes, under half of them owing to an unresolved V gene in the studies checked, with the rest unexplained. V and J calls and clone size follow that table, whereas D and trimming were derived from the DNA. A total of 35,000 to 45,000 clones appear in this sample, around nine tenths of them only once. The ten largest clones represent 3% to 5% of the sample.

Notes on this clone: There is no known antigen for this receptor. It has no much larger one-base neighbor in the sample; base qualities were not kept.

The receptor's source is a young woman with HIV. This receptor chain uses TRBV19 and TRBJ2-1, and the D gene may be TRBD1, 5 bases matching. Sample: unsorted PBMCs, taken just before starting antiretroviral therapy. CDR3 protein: CASSYRQNSYNEQFF. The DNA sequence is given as TGTGCCAGTAGTTATCGACAGAACTCCTACAATGAGCAGTTCTTC.